A selection of T cell receptor beta chains follows, all from one sample in a study of cytomegalovirus exposure and HLA in healthy donors. Libraries were prepared by immunoSEQ multiplex PCR; TCRdb keeps only in-frame clonotypes and omits some of them. The table includes about 140,000 clones, around 75% detected once. The sequencing sample was made of PBMCs. These receptors all come from a man aged 60 to 75 in good health and CMV-seronegative. The conserved cysteine and the conserved F or W are not part of the CDR3 here.

v_gene	j_gene	CDR3aa
TRBV5-1	TRBJ1-1	ASSLALGTEAF
TRBV2	TRBJ1-3	ASSPFRSSGNTIY
TRBV6-5	TRBJ1-1	ASSRSNTEAF
TRBV6-4	TRBJ2-2	ASSEQSTGELF
TRBV30	TRBJ1-1	AWMGNRMNTEAF
TRBV19	TRBJ1-6	ASSTQPGTAYNSPLH
TRBV5-1	TRBJ2-3	ASSPTGDTQY
TRBV5-1	TRBJ2-4	ASSLGGGNIQY
TRBV7-9	TRBJ1-5	ASSPLGGDSNQPQH
TRBV28	TRBJ2-7	ASLLSTGPYEQY
TRBV9	TRBJ2-7	ASSPGTEGSYEQY
TRBV21-1	TRBJ1-2	ASSNANNWAPYGYT
TRBV5-1	TRBJ2-7	ASSSQSSYEQY
TRBV28	TRBJ2-1	ASSFGSHSGSNNEQF
TRBV9	TRBJ2-5	ASSVAGGQETQY
TRBV5-6	TRBJ2-2	ASSLGPPGYTGELF
TRBV9	TRBJ2-3	ASSVDVGAGTDTQY
TRBV19	TRBJ2-5	ASSISSQETQY